Listed below are T cell receptor beta chains from one sample, sequenced in a study of blood T cell repertoires in COVID-19. Produced via immunoSEQ multiplex PCR; TCRdb's table is partial and in-frame only. This sample has tens of thousands of clones, with approximately 91% found just once. The sequencing sample was made of peripheral blood. Every receptor here comes from a human donor in a cohort sampled during active COVID-19. Both conserved end residues are part of each CDR3. D genes are given only for firm matches. Where a row states a size, it is once, few, many or the class of an expanded clone; other rows omit it.

d_gene: TRBD2
j_gene: TRBJ2-1
v_gene: TRBV7-9
abundance: -
CDR3aa: CASSSMGLAGSNEQFF
CDR3nt: TGTGCCAGCAGCTCAATGGGACTAGCGGGGTCCAATGAGCAGTTCTTC

d_gene: -
j_gene: TRBJ2-3
v_gene: TRBV5-1
abundance: -
CDR3aa: CASSRSSGASTDTQYF
CDR3nt: TGCGCCAGCAGCCGTAGTAGCGGAGCTAGCACAGATACGCAGTATTTT

d_gene: -
j_gene: TRBJ2-5
v_gene: TRBV18
abundance: once
CDR3aa: CASSPQNQETQYF
CDR3nt: TGTGCCAGCTCACCTCAAAATCAAGAGACCCAGTACTTC

d_gene: -
j_gene: TRBJ1-3
v_gene: TRBV6-6
abundance: -
CDR3aa: CATSGGKDTIYF
CDR3nt: TGTGCCACCTCCGGGGGGAAGGACACCATATATTTT

d_gene: TRBD1
j_gene: TRBJ1-2
v_gene: TRBV27
abundance: -
CDR3aa: CASSDGTGGVYGYTF
CDR3nt: TGTGCCAGCAGTGACGGGACAGGGGGCGTCTATGGCTACACCTTC

d_gene: TRBD1
j_gene: TRBJ1-6
v_gene: TRBV5-6
abundance: -
CDR3aa: CASSPDRGGSPLHF
CDR3nt: TGTGCCAGCAGCCCGGACAGGGGGGGATCACCCCTCCACTTT

d_gene: TRBD1
j_gene: TRBJ2-2
v_gene: TRBV28
abundance: -
CDR3aa: CASGTGYTGELFF
CDR3nt: TGTGCCTCCGGGACAGGATACACCGGGGAGCTGTTTTTT

d_gene: TRBD1
j_gene: TRBJ2-7
v_gene: TRBV28
abundance: -
CDR3aa: CASSADRVYEQYF
CDR3nt: TGTGCCAGCAGCGCCGACAGGGTATACGAGCAGTACTTC

d_gene: -
j_gene: TRBJ1-6
v_gene: TRBV5-6
abundance: -
CDR3aa: CASSPPGGTDNSPLHF
CDR3nt: TGTGCCAGCAGCCCGCCGGGGGGAACGGACAATTCACCCCTCCACTTT

d_gene: TRBD2
j_gene: TRBJ2-7
v_gene: TRBV14
abundance: -
CDR3aa: CASSHISLAGGGRPYF
CDR3nt: TGTGCCAGCAGCCACATATCCCTAGCGGGAGGGGGCCGCCCGTACTTC

d_gene: TRBD1
j_gene: TRBJ1-4
v_gene: TRBV9
abundance: -
CDR3aa: CASSPTGATNEKLFF
CDR3nt: TGTGCCAGCAGCCCCACAGGGGCAACTAATGAAAAACTGTTTTTT

d_gene: -
j_gene: TRBJ2-5
v_gene: TRBV6-6
abundance: -
CDR3aa: CASSYSPLAPETQYF
CDR3nt: TGTGCCAGCAGTTACTCCCCACTAGCCCCCGAGACCCAGTACTTC

d_gene: TRBD1
j_gene: TRBJ2-2
v_gene: TRBV10-1
abundance: few
CDR3aa: CASPGQGNTGELFF
CDR3nt: TGCGCCAGTCCGGGACAGGGTAACACCGGGGAGCTGTTTTTT

d_gene: -
j_gene: TRBJ2-3
v_gene: TRBV5-1
abundance: -
CDR3aa: CASSLVLGTDTQYF
CDR3nt: TGCGCCAGCAGCTTGGTTCTCGGCACAGATACGCAGTATTTT

d_gene: TRBD1
j_gene: TRBJ1-1
v_gene: TRBV6-6
abundance: -
CDR3aa: CASSYPTGGTSEAFF
CDR3nt: TGTGCCAGCAGTTACCCGACAGGGGGCACCTCTGAAGCTTTCTTT

d_gene: TRBD1
j_gene: TRBJ2-6
v_gene: TRBV5-1
abundance: -
CDR3aa: CASSFKQGAGANVLTF
CDR3nt: TGCGCCAGCAGCTTCAAACAGGGGGCTGGGGCCAACGTCCTGACTTTC

d_gene: -
j_gene: TRBJ2-2
v_gene: TRBV11-2
abundance: -
CDR3aa: CASSSGLIANTGELFF
CDR3nt: TGTGCCAGCAGCTCGGGACTGATCGCGAACACCGGGGAGCTGTTTTTT

d_gene: -
j_gene: TRBJ1-3
v_gene: TRBV7-9
abundance: -
CDR3aa: CASSLRSLNTIYF
CDR3nt: TGTGCCAGCAGCTTGAGGAGTTTAAACACCATATATTTT

d_gene: -
j_gene: TRBJ2-2
v_gene: TRBV19
abundance: -
CDR3aa: CASSREWGELFF
CDR3nt: TGTGCCAGTAGTCGTGAGTGGGGGGAGCTGTTTTTT

d_gene: TRBD1
j_gene: TRBJ1-1
v_gene: TRBV7-6
abundance: -
CDR3aa: CASSLATGTGVDTEAFF
CDR3nt: TGTGCCAGCAGCTTAGCTACCGGGACAGGGGTGGACACTGAAGCTTTCTTT

d_gene: TRBD1
j_gene: TRBJ2-6
v_gene: TRBV7-2
abundance: few
CDR3aa: CASSLGRDSSSGANVLTF
CDR3nt: TGTGCCAGCAGCTTAGGAAGGGACAGCAGCTCTGGGGCCAACGTCCTGACTTTC

d_gene: -
j_gene: TRBJ2-7
v_gene: TRBV5-6
abundance: -
CDR3aa: CASRFRVSSYEQYF
CDR3nt: TGTGCCAGCAGATTCAGGGTTTCCTCCTACGAGCAGTACTTC

d_gene: TRBD2
j_gene: TRBJ2-1
v_gene: TRBV7-9
abundance: -
CDR3aa: CASSLVAGSYNEQFF
CDR3nt: TGTGCCAGCAGCTTAGTAGCGGGCAGCTACAATGAGCAGTTCTTC

d_gene: -
j_gene: TRBJ2-6
v_gene: TRBV5-1
abundance: -
CDR3aa: CASSPSGSGANVLTF
CDR3nt: TGCGCCAGCAGCCCGTCAGGGTCTGGGGCCAACGTCCTGACTTTC

d_gene: -
j_gene: TRBJ2-7
v_gene: TRBV5-1
abundance: -
CDR3aa: CASSLVGRERSSYEQYF
CDR3nt: TGCGCCAGCAGCTTGGTGGGTCGGGAGCGATCCTCCTACGAGCAGTACTTC

d_gene: -
j_gene: TRBJ2-7
v_gene: TRBV5-4
abundance: -
CDR3aa: CASSLPDNYEQYF
CDR3nt: TGTGCCAGCAGCTTGCCAGATAACTACGAGCAGTACTTC

d_gene: -
j_gene: TRBJ1-6
v_gene: TRBV30
abundance: once
CDR3aa: CAWSVLLRDNSPLHF
CDR3nt: TGTGCCTGGAGTGTACTACTCAGAGATAATTCACCCCTCCACTTT